Each of the 14 T cell receptor beta chains below was sequenced from the same sample in a study of TIL therapy for anti-PD-1-resistant metastatic lung cancer (dated by TCRdb to 2020 to 2022). The meaning of the sample's time point label: pre-treatment sample, taken before nivolumab and TIL therapy. The baseline tumor samples were excised metastases, mostly pleural nodules or supraclavicular lymph nodes, taken from the same resection that was used to grow TIL. TCR beta CDR3 regions were amplified from genomic DNA by bias-controlled multiplex PCR with the immunoSEQ v3 hsTCRB kit. What TCRdb holds here is the immuneACCESS table cut down to in-frame rearrangements. Part of the clones is not present; checked against another copy, under half of the missing clones reflect an unresolved V gene, and the others are unexplained. This sample holds roughly 2,500 clones; approximately 73% were observed only once. The ten most abundant clones make up less than 20% of the sample.

Sequences were derived from tumor tissue, sampled at baseline. The receptor source for this set is a person between 25 and 79 years old with non-small cell lung cancer. Some clones in this sample may be carry-over from other donors' samples.

This clone was seen once. The rearrangement joins TRBV7-2 to TRBJ2-5, with a weak D call TRBD1 (6 bases). V lost 6 bases and J 5 bases, leaving 16 bases between the germline ends. The CDR3 spans 14 residues. From germline, CDR1 is SGHTA and CDR2 FQGNSA. The CDR3 region is CASSLGATRETQYF. Here the CDR3 DNA reads TGTGCCAGCAGTTTGGGGGCTACTCGGGAGACCCAGTACTTC.

The chain has TRBV23-1 and TRBJ1-2; no definite D call. TRBV23-1 counts as an open reading frame of uncertain function. This CDR3 contains 14 residues. With 0 bases removed from V and 2 bases from J, the gap between germline ends came to 7 bases. In DNA form, the CDR3 reads TGCGCCAGCAGTCAATCCCACACCAACTATGGCTACACCTTC. Translation: CASSQSHTNYGYTF.

This clone was counted once. The chain employs TRBV11-3 and TRBJ2-1; D not certain. The CDR3 spans 16 residues. In germline, CDR1 is SGHNT, CDR2 YENEEA. The V end lost 5 bases, the J end lost 0 bases, and 14 bases lay between the germline ends. The CDR3: CASSRVSRGSYNEQFF. CDR3 in DNA: TGTGCCAGCAGCCGGGTGTCTAGAGGCTCCTACAATGAGCAGTTCTTC.

The rearrangement joins TRBV20-1 to TRBJ2-1; the D gene is possibly TRBD2 (6 bases). This CDR3 region has 11 residues. Germline CDR1 is DFQATT and CDR2 is SNEGSKA (reference sequence). V dropped 6 bases and J dropped 15 bases, with 18 bases sitting between them. The CDR3 DNA is TGCAGTGCCGGCCGGGGGAACTTGAGGTTCTTC. It translates to CSAGRGNLRFF.

The rearrangement links TRBV28 to TRBJ1-2; maybe TRBD1 (6 bases). CDR3 length equals 17 residues. From germline, CDR1 is MDHEN and CDR2 SYDVKM. Trimming cost V 6 bases and J 1 base, with 21 bases left between them. As DNA, the CDR3 is TGTGCCAGCAGCGGATCCAGGTCACAGGGTAGTAACTATGGCTACACCTTC. Residues: CASSGSRSQGSNYGYTF.

This clone showed up just a few times. This chain joins TRBV5-1 and TRBJ1-1; a possible D gene is TRBD1 (5 bases). The germline gives CDR1 SGHRS, CDR2 YFSETQ. The CDR3 covers 15 residues. Trimming stripped 0 bases from V and 0 bases from J, with 9 bases between. In DNA, the CDR3 is TGCGCCAGCAGCTTGGAAGGGGACTTGAACACTGAAGCTTTCTTT. Amino acids: CASSLEGDLNTEAFF.

This clone was picked up a small number of times. This chain links TRBV4-1 with TRBJ1-2; a possible D gene is TRBD1 (6 bases). The CDR3 has 15 residues. Germline-derived CDR1 and CDR2 are MGHRA and YSYEKL. V was cut by 3 bases and J by 0 bases, with 11 bases left in between. CDR3 DNA: TGCGCCAGCAGCCATGGACAGTCAGCTAACTATGGCTACACCTTC. Translated: CASSHGQSANYGYTF.

The sample holds one count of this clone. The junction departs from germline at one end; a sequencing error may be responsible. J is TRBJ2-5 and V is TRBV7-8; D unclear. Per germline, CDR1 SGHVS and CDR2 FQNEAQ. CDR3 size: 12 residues. The CDR3 spells CASNLERGVQYF. Here the CDR3 DNA reads TGTGCCAGCAACTTAGAGAGAGGCGTCCAGTACTTC.

Notes on this clone: The junction does not match germline at one end; this may be a read error. The gene calls are TRBV5-1 and TRBJ1-1, with unresolved D. CDR3 length: 15 residues. The germline V gene encodes CDR1 SGHRS and CDR2 YFSETQ. The chain's CDR3 is CASSLEGGSYTKAFF. CDR3 nucleotides: TGCGCCAGCAGCTTGGAAGGAGGGTCGTACACTAAAGCTTTCTTT.

The chain combines TRBV28 with TRBJ1-2, with D unclear. V was cut by 9 bases and J by 2 bases, with 10 bases left in between. The CDR3 is 12 amino acids. The germline CDR1 and CDR2 sequences are MDHEN and SYDVKM. This chain's CDR3 is CARGDPNYGYTF. The CDR3 coding sequence is TGTGCCAGGGGCGATCCCAACTATGGCTACACCTTC.

The table lists this clone with a count of one. This chain uses TRBV10-3 with TRBJ1-5; a weak D match, TRBD1 (5 bases). V lost 6 bases, J lost 1 base, and 10 bases lay in between. This CDR3 is built from 14 residues. The germline V gene encodes CDR1 ENHRY and CDR2 SYGVKD. The DNA of the CDR3 is TGTGCCATCAGCGTTGGGGCCAGCAATCAGCCCCAGCATTTT. Its translation is CAISVGASNQPQHF.

The genes are TRBV5-1 and TRBJ2-3, with D possibly TRBD2 on 6 matching bases. Germline CDR1 SGHRS, CDR2 YFSETQ. The V end was cut by 0 bases, the J end by 6 bases, with 11 bases between. The CDR3 totals 14 residues. The DNA of the CDR3 is TGCGCCAGCAGCTTGGGACTAGAGGTGGATACGCAGTATTTT. The encoded protein is CASSLGLEVDTQYF.

V and J are TRBV19 and TRBJ2-7, with 8 positions matching TRBD2. V shed 3 bases, J shed 3 bases, and the junction held 4 bases outside the gene matches. The CDR3 spans 14 residues. Germline-derived CDR1 and CDR2 are LNHDA and SQIVND (reference sequence). The CDR3 DNA is TGTGCCAGTAGTATTTATAGCGGGATCTACGAGCAGTACTTC. Translation gives CASSIYSGIYEQYF.

The J gene is TRBJ2-2, the V gene TRBV10-2; 13 positions match TRBD2. Germline CDR1 is WSHSY and CDR2 is SAAADI. The CDR3 is made up of 15 amino acids. Trimming at V came to 6 bases and at J to 5 bases, leaving 3 bases not matched to a gene. CDR3 nucleotides: TGCGCCAGCAGAACTAGCGGGGGGGGGACCGGGGAGCTGTTTTTT. Translating it yields CASRTSGGGTGELFF.